A selection of T cell receptor beta chains follows, all from one sample in a study of control samples from healthy donors and cancer patients. The repertoire was sequenced with immunoSEQ multiplex PCR; TCRdb's copy has only in-frame clones and lacks some. The sample contains 150,000 to 200,000 clones, roughly 89% of which appear only once. The sequenced sample was blood. These receptors originate from a woman aged 45-65 years in good health. CDR3s include the opening cysteine and the closing phenylalanine or tryptophan. Each record gives: D gene, V gene, J gene, clone size, CDR3 DNA, CDR3 protein. The D gene is left open where the match is weak. Clone size is stated in some rows and not others, as once, few, many or a class when expanded.

-	TRBV20-1	TRBJ2-6	few	TGCAGTGCTAGTCAGACTCCTGGGGCCAACGTCCTGACTTTC	CSASQTPGANVLTF
TRBD1	TRBV28	TRBJ1-1	-	TGTGCCAGCAGTTCCCTTGGGACAGGTTTTGTTAACACTGAAGCTTTCTTT	CASSSLGTGFVNTEAFF
-	TRBV15	TRBJ1-3	-	TGTGCCACCAGCAGAGGAAGGGGTCCTGGAAACACCATATATTTT	CATSRGRGPGNTIYF
-	TRBV5-1	TRBJ2-2	-	TGCGCCAGCAGCTCTCGGACCCTGAACACCGGGGAGCTGTTTTTT	CASSSRTLNTGELFF
-	TRBV7-2	TRBJ2-1	-	TGTGCCAGCAGCCCAATACCCGGTGAGCAGTTCTTC	CASSPIPGEQFF
TRBD1	TRBV18	TRBJ1-2	-	TGTGCCAGCTCACCGGGGACAGGCCACTATGGCTACACCTTC	CASSPGTGHYGYTF
-	TRBV12-3/TRBV12-4	TRBJ1-6	-	TGTGCCAGCAGTCTCCCCCCGAATTCACCCCTCCACTTT	CASSLPPNSPLHF
TRBD2	TRBV24-1	TRBJ2-1	few	TGTGCCACCAGTGTCCCGGGAGGGTCCTACAATGAGCAGTTCTTC	CATSVPGGSYNEQFF
-	TRBV6-4	TRBJ2-1	-	TGTGCCAGCAGTGACTACGCTCGGGACATCAATGAGCAGTTCTTC	CASSDYARDINEQFF
TRBD1	TRBV19	TRBJ2-1	-	TGTGCCAGTAGTATCGGGACAGGTCTCTGGGATGAGCAGTTCTTC	CASSIGTGLWDEQFF
-	TRBV5-1	TRBJ2-5	once	TGCGCCAGCAGCTTGGATCGGACGCGAGCCTCGGAGACCCAGTACTTC	CASSLDRTRASETQYF